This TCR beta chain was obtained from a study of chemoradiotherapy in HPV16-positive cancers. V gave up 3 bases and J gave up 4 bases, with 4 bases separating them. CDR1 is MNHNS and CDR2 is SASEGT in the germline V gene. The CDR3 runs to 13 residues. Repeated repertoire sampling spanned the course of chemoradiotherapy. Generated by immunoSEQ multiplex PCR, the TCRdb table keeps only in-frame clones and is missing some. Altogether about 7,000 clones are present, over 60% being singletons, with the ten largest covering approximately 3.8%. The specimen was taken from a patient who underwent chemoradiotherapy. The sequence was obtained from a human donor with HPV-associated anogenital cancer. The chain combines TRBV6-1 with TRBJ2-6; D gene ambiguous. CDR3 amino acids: CASSDSGANVLTF. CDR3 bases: TGTGCCAGCAGTGATTCGGGGGCCAACGTCCTGACTTTC.